This passage covers 5 T cell receptor beta chains from one sample sequenced in a study of cytomegalovirus exposure and HLA in healthy donors. With 60 Vbeta and 13 Jbeta primers, the PCR was carried out. The assay was immunoSEQ multiplex PCR, and TCRdb's table has in-frame clones only and misses some. The sample has some 200,000 clones; roughly 80% are singletons. Sample: PBMCs. These receptors were taken from a man aged 35-49 years in good health and CMV-seropositive.

The chain employs TRBV2 and TRBJ2-5; tentatively, D is TRBD1 (6 bases). This CDR3 comprises 14 residues. Germline V CDR1 and CDR2: SNHLY, FYNNEI. Trimming took 6 bases from V and 1 from J, leaving 12 bases between them. CDR3: CASRRDRIQETQYF. The CDR3 nucleotides are TGTGCCAGCAGACGTGACAGGATCCAAGAGACCCAGTACTTC.

The J gene is TRBJ1-4, the V gene TRBV5-5; D gene uncertain. CDR1 is SGHKS, CDR2 YYEKEE, per germline (reference sequence). CDR3 length: 13 amino acids. V lost 5 bases, J lost 7 bases, and 12 bases lay in between. CDR3 residues: CASRSEAFEKLFF. The CDR3, as DNA: TGTGCCAGCAGATCTGAGGCCTTTGAAAAACTGTTTTTT.

The table lists this clone with a few counts. The rearrangement uses TRBV4-3 and TRBJ2-5; 11 bases map to TRBD1. The end of the DNA is better explained by TRBJ2-7, so the J call may be wrong. The CDR3 loop spans 16 amino acids. CDR1 is LGHNA, CDR2 YSLEER, per germline. CDR3 in DNA: TGCGCCAGCAGCCAAGATGGGACAGGGGGTCGTGACGAGCAGTACTTC. It is translated as CASSQDGTGGRDEQYF.

The chain carries TRBV25-1 and TRBJ2-3; 13 bases agree with TRBD2. With 6 bases clipped from V and 2 bases from J, the junction kept 5 bases outside the gene matches. This CDR3 comprises 16 residues. Germline lookup yields CDR1 MGHDK and CDR2 SYGVNS. The CDR3 DNA reads as TGTGCCAGCAGCCTGACTAGCGGGGGGCCCACAGATACGCAGTATTTT. Translation gives CASSLTSGGPTDTQYF. The full variable domain, completed using reference TRBV25-1 and TRBJ2-3, is EADIYQTPRYLVIGTGKKITLECSQTMGHDKMYWYQQDPGMELHLIHYSYGVNSTEKGDLSSESTVSRIRTEHFPLTLESARPSHTSQYLCASSLTSGGPTDTQYFGPGTRLTVL.

The rearrangement joins TRBV27 to TRBJ1-2; D gene uncertain. V was clipped by 2 bases and J by 4 bases, with 17 bases between them. Germline CDR1 reads MNHEY; CDR2 reads SMNVEV (reference sequence). This CDR3 contains 16 residues. The CDR3 protein is CASSLLSGGRIYGYTF. The CDR3 DNA follows: TGTGCCAGCAGTTTACTGTCGGGAGGGCGGATCTATGGCTACACCTTC.